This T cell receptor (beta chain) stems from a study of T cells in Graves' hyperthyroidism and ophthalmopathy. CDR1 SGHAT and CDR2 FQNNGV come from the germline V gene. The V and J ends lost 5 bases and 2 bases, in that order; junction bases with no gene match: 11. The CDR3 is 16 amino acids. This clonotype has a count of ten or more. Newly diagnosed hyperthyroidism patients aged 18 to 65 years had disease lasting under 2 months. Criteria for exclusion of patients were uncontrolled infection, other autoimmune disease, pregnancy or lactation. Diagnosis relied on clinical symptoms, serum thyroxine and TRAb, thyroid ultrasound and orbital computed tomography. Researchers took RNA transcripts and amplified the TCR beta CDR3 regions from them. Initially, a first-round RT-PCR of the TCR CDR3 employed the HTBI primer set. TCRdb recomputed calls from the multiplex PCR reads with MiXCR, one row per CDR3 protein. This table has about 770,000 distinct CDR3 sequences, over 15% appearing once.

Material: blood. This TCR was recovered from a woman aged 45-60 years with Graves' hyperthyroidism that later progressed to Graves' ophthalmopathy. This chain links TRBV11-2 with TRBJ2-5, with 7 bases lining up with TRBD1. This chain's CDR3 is CASSDPRTGTQETQYF. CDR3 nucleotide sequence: TGTGCCAGCAGCGACCCTCGGACAGGAACACAAGAGACCCAGTACTTC.